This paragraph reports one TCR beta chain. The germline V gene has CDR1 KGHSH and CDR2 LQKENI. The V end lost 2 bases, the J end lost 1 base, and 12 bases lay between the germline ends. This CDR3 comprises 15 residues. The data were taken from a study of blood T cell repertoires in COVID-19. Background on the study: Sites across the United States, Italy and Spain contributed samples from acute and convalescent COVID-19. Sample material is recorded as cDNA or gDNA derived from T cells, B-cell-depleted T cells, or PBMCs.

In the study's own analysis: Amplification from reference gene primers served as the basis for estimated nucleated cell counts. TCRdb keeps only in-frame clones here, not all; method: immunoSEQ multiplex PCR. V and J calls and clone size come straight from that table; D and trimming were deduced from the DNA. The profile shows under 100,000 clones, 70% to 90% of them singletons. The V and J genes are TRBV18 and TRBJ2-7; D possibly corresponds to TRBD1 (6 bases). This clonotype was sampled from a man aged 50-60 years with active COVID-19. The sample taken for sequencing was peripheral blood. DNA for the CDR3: TGTGCCAGCTCACCAATCGGGACACCATCCTACGAGCAGTACTTC. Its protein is CASSPIGTPSYEQYF.